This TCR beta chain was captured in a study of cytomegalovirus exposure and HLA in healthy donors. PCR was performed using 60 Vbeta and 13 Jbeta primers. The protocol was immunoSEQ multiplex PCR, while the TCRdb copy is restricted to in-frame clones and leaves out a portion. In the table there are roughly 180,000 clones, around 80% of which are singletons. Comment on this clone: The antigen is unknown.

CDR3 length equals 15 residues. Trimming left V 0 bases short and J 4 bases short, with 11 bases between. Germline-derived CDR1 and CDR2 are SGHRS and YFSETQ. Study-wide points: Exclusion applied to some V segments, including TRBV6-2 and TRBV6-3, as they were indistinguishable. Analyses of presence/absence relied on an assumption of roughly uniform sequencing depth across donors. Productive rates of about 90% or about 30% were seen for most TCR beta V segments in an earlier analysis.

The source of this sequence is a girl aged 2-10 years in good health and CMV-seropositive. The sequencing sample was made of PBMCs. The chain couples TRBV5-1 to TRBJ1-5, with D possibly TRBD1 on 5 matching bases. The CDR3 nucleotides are TGCGCCAGCAGCTTGGCCGGGGGGATGAATCAGCCCCAGCATTTT. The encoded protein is CASSLAGGMNQPQHF. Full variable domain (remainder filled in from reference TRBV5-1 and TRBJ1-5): KAGVTQTPRYLIKTRGQQVTLSCSPISGHRSVSWYQQTPGQGLQFLFEYFSETQRNKGNFPGRFSGRQFSNSRSEMNVSTLELGDSALYLCASSLAGGMNQPQHFGDGTRLSIL.